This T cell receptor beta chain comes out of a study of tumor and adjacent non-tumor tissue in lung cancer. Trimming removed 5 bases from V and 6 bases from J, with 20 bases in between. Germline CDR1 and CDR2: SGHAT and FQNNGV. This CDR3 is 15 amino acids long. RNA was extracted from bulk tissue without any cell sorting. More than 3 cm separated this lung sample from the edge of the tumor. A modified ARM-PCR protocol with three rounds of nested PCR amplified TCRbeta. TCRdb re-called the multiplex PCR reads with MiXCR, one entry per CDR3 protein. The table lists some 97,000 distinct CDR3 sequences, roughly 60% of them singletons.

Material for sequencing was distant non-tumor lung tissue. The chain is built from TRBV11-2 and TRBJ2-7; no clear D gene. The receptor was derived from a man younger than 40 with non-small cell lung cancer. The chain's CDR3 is CASSPNRVGHCEQYF. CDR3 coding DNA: TGTGCCAGCAGCCCCAACCGGGTAGGGCACTGCGAGCAGTACTTC.